This T cell receptor beta chain derives from a study of blood T cell repertoires in COVID-19. Study-wide context: Both acute and convalescent COVID-19 samples were obtained from the United States, Italy and Spain.

TCRdb keeps only in-frame clones here, not all; method: immunoSEQ multiplex PCR. The sample holds 380,000 or so clones, around 89% seen once. The germline V and J ends were trimmed by 6 bases and 8 bases, with 13 bases remaining between them. The CDR3 has 12 amino acids. This receptor was identified in a man in his forties with acute or convalescent COVID-19. The sample taken for sequencing was peripheral blood. V and J are TRBV12-3 or TRBV12-4 and TRBJ1-2; D not resolved. The CDR3 DNA sequence: TGTGCCAGCAGACAAAGGGAGTTCGGCTACACCTTC. Its translation: CASRQREFGYTF.